This T cell receptor (beta chain) was found in a study of shared clonotypes between healthy human individuals. The CDR3 is 16 amino acids. V lost 6 bases, J lost 5 bases, and 14 bases stayed unmatched. Per germline, CDR1 MNHEY and CDR2 SMNVEV (reference sequence). The method was immunoSEQ multiplex PCR; TCRdb's version includes in-frame clones alone and lacks a portion of them. The table has some 2,500,000 clones, around 90% seen once. Specimen: naive CD4+ T cells from PBMCs. Described subset: CD45RA+ positively selected. The chain combines TRBV27 with TRBJ2-7; 9 bases are shared with TRBD1. The TCR sequence derives from a man younger than 35 in good health. Some clones in this sample may be carry-over from other donors' samples. In DNA, the CDR3 is TGTGCCAGCAGCCGGGGGGAGGGACAGGGCCTAGACGAGCAGTACTTC. It encodes CASSRGEGQGLDEQYF.